Following are 17 T cell receptor beta chains from one sample sequenced in a study of T cells after yellow fever vaccination. TCRdb independently ran MiXCR on the 5' RACE reads; one entry per CDR3 protein. Here the sample spans just under 600,000 distinct CDR3 sequences, approximately 12% being singletons. The sequences come from PBMCs, collected on the day of the yellow fever booster vaccination. These receptors were collected from a man aged 30 to 45 who received the YFV17D yellow fever vaccine.

V gene TRBV11-2 combines with J gene TRBJ2-7; 10 bases map to TRBD2. Germline V lookup: CDR1 SGHAT, CDR2 FQNNGV. This CDR3 has 14 amino acids. Unmatched junction bases numbered 2, after V lost 5 bases and J lost 1 base. CDR3 sequence: CASSTSGNSYEQYF. CDR3 nucleotides: TGTGCCAGCAGCACTAGCGGGAATTCCTACGAGCAGTACTTC.

The J gene is TRBJ1-1, the V gene TRBV12-3 or TRBV12-4; 8 nucleotides align to TRBD1. V trimming: 1 base; J trimming: 0 bases; junction bases outside the gene matches: 1. The CDR3 is made up of 15 amino acids. The DNA for the CDR3 is TGTGCCAGCAGTTTAGGGGACAGGCTGAACACTGAAGCTTTCTTT. Amino acid sequence: CASSLGDRLNTEAFF.

This clonotype has more than one count but fewer than ten. The chain recombines TRBV28 with TRBJ2-1; 16 positions match TRBD2. V gave up 5 bases and J gave up 9 bases; unmatched junction bases: 10. The germline V gene encodes CDR1 MDHEN and CDR2 SYDVKM. This CDR3 is 17 amino acids long. The CDR3 region is CASSGPGLAGGLVEQFF. CDR3 coding DNA: TGTGCCAGCAGTGGACCGGGACTAGCGGGAGGGCTGGTTGAGCAGTTCTTC.

This sequence joins TRBV7-6 and TRBJ2-1; 7 nucleotides agree with TRBD2. Germline CDR1 is SGHVS and CDR2 is FNYEAQ. CDR3 size: 16 residues. J was trimmed by 3 bases and V by 0 bases; bases with no gene match: 5. CDR3: CASSLAAGASYNEQFF. As DNA, the CDR3 is TGTGCCAGCAGCTTAGCGGCGGGAGCGAGCTACAATGAGCAGTTCTTC.

V usage is TRBV4-3 and J usage is TRBJ2-2; 9 bases agree with TRBD1. CDR1 is LGHNA, CDR2 YSLEER, per germline. V dropped 0 bases and J dropped 7; count of bases not matched to a gene: 6. The CDR3 loop spans 16 amino acids. Here the CDR3 reads CASSQDGTGYHGELFF. In DNA form, the CDR3 reads TGCGCCAGCAGCCAAGACGGGACAGGGTATCACGGGGAGCTGTTTTTT.

This chain uses TRBV5-6 with TRBJ2-3; D unclear. The CDR3 sequence is 15 residues long. V was cut by 1 base and J by 0 bases, with 9 bases left in between. Germline CDR1 is SGHDT and CDR2 is YYEEEE. The CDR3 DNA reads as TGTGCCAGCAGCTTGCTAGGCAAGAGCACAGATACGCAGTATTTT. This encodes CASSLLGKSTDTQYF.

Ten or more counts support this clonotype. The chain links TRBV5-6 to TRBJ1-6; a possible D gene is TRBD1 (5 bases). The CDR3 has 15 residues. The V gene's germline CDR1 is SGHDT and CDR2 YYEEEE. The V end was cut by 3 bases, the J end by 8 bases, with 15 bases between. The CDR3 loop reads CASSSARIRDSPLHF. CDR3 in DNA: TGTGCCAGCAGCTCCGCTCGGATCAGGGATTCACCCCTCCACTTT.

This clonotype has more than one count but fewer than ten. The chain combines TRBV4-3 with TRBJ2-7; possible D gene TRBD1, 5 bases. Between the trimmed V and J ends, which lost 3 bases and 10 bases, there was a span of 16 bases. The CDR3 totals 13 residues. Germline V gives CDR1 LGHNA, CDR2 YSLEER. The CDR3: CASSQATGLLQYF. The CDR3 DNA sequence: TGCGCCAGCAGCCAGGCCACAGGCCTCCTTCAGTACTTC.

The chain recombines TRBV25-1 with TRBJ2-1; 8 bases agree with TRBD1. CDR1 is MGHDK, CDR2 SYGVNS, per germline. CDR3 length: 16 amino acids. Unmatched junction bases numbered 15, after V lost 3 bases and J lost 11 bases. The CDR3 region is CASSDPGTGFDLQQFF. For the CDR3, the DNA is TGTGCCAGCAGTGATCCCGGGACAGGTTTCGATCTACAGCAGTTCTTC.

This clonotype was seen only a few times. The chain combines TRBV5-5 with TRBJ2-4, with D perhaps matching TRBD2 (7 bases). The germline V gene has CDR1 SGHKS and CDR2 YYEKEE (reference sequence). This CDR3 contains 15 residues. V was cut by 7 bases and J by 3 bases, with 17 bases left in between. The CDR3 here is CASVRGGGDKNIQYF. The CDR3, as DNA: TGTGCCAGCGTAAGGGGGGGAGGGGACAAAAACATTCAGTACTTC.

This chain joins TRBV24-1 and TRBJ2-3; TRBD2 might be the D (6 bases). The V end lost 10 bases, the J end lost 0 bases, and 10 bases lay between the germline ends. This CDR3 region has 13 residues. Germline V lookup: CDR1 KGHDR, CDR2 SFDVKD. The CDR3 loop is CATGSGSTDTQYF. For the CDR3, the DNA is TGTGCCACGGGAAGCGGGAGCACAGATACGCAGTATTTT.

In its sample, this clonotype was seen a few times. The rearrangement uses TRBV3-1 and TRBJ1-2; no firm D call. The CDR3 has 12 residues. The germline V gene has CDR1 LGHDT and CDR2 YNNKEL (reference sequence). The germline V and J ends were trimmed by 0 bases and 6 bases, with 5 bases remaining between them. This CDR3 is CASSQDQNGYTF. As DNA, the CDR3 is TGTGCCAGCAGCCAAGATCAGAATGGCTACACCTTC. The variable domain in full, completed from reference TRBV3-1 and TRBJ1-2, reads DTAVSQTPKYLVTQMGNDKSIKCEQNLGHDTMYWYKQDSKKFLKIMFSYNNKELIINETVPNRFSPKSPDKAHLNLHINSLELGDSAVYFCASSQDQNGYTFGSGTRLTVV.

The chain links TRBV5-1 to TRBJ1-5; D is possibly TRBD1 (5 bases). The germline CDR1 and CDR2 sequences are SGHRS and YFSETQ. V was shortened by 5 bases and J by 5 bases, with 14 bases between the two germline ends. The CDR3 totals 14 residues. CDR3 region: CASRPGGDDQPQHF. The CDR3 bases are TGCGCCAGCAGACCGGGGGGAGACGATCAGCCCCAGCATTTT.

Remarks on this clonotype: The CDR3 carries no conserved terminal phenylalanine or tryptophan, so it likely arises from a read error. The limits of the CDR3 on the DNA are not certain, so only TCRdb's listed CDR3 is given. V and J are TRBV5-8 and TRBJ2-2; TRBD1, the table's D call, lacks a check against the DNA. The CDR3 spans 14 residues, counting both ends. Germline V lookup: CDR1 SGHTS, CDR2 YDEGEE. The CDR3 loop reads CASSPGGDSGELLC.

This clonotype was recorded at least ten times. The chain uses TRBV10-3 and TRBJ2-5; 8 bases map to TRBD2. Germline trimming cut 6 bases from V and 5 bases from J; bases unmatched to any gene: 11. This CDR3 has 15 amino acids. Germline V gene lookup returns CDR1 ENHRY and CDR2 SYGVKD. The CDR3 here is CAISDPSGSGETQYF. DNA of the CDR3: TGTGCCATCAGCGACCCGAGCGGGAGTGGTGAGACCCAGTACTTC.

The gene calls are TRBV5-1 and TRBJ2-3; 9 bases agree with TRBD1. J was trimmed by 0 bases and V by 0 bases; bases with no gene match: 5. The germline V gene encodes CDR1 SGHRS and CDR2 YFSETQ. CDR3 length: 17 amino acids. CDR3 nucleotide sequence: TGCGCCAGCAGCTTGGACAGGGGGCGCTTTAGCACAGATACGCAGTATTTT. Translation: CASSLDRGRFSTDTQYF.

V usage is TRBV10-1 and J usage is TRBJ2-2; 14 positions match TRBD2. This CDR3 is 19 amino acids long. V dropped 6 bases and J dropped 4; count of bases not matched to a gene: 13. Per germline, CDR1 WNHNN and CDR2 SYGVQD (reference sequence). CDR3 coding DNA: TGCGCCAGCAGATTAGCCGGGACTAGCGGGAGCGGGGGCACCGGGGAGCTGTTTTTT. This gives the protein CASRLAGTSGSGGTGELFF.